This note documents a single TCR beta chain sequence. The sample belongs to a study of blood T cell repertoires in COVID-19. Study summary: T cells, B-cell-depleted T cells, or PBMCs supplied cDNA or gDNA.

This study enrolled people aged 18 to 89 from approximately 24 US geographic areas. The method was immunoSEQ multiplex PCR; TCRdb's version includes in-frame clones alone and lacks a portion of them. This table holds over 200,000 clones, less than 90% found once. Germline V gives CDR1 ENHRY, CDR2 SYGVKD. The CDR3 consists of 16 residues. With V trimmed by 4 bases and J by 7 bases, 9 bases remained unmatched. The chain has TRBV10-3 and TRBJ1-4, with 10 nucleotides matching TRBD1. What was sequenced was PBMCs or T cells enriched from blood (not recorded which). The origin of this receptor is a woman aged 25 to 39 who had been exposed to COVID-19. The CDR3 region has the DNA TGTGCCATCAGTGGGTCGGGGGACAGGGGAAGTGAAAAACTGTTTTTT. Encoded protein: CAISGSGDRGSEKLFF.